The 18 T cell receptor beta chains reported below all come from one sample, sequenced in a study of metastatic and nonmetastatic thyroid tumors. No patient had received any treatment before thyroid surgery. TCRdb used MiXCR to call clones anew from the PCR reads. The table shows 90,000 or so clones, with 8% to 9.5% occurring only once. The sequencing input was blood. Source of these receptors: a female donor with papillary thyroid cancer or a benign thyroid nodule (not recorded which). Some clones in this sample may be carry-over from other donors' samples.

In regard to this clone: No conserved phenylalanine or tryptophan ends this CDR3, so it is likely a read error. The CDR3 nucleotides are TGTGCCAGCAGTTCACAGGGGAACGCTGAAGCTTTCCTT. Amino acids: CASSSQGNAEAFL. The V and J genes are TRBV12-3 or TRBV12-4 and TRBJ1-1, with 7 nucleotides matching TRBD1. This CDR3 contains 13 residues.

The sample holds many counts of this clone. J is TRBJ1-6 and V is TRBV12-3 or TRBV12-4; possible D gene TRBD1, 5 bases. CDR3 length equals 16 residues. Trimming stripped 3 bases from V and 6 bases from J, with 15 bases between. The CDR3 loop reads CASSLYRLGGNSPLHF. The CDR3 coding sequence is TGTGCCAGCAGTTTGTACAGGCTGGGAGGTAATTCACCCCTCCACTTT.

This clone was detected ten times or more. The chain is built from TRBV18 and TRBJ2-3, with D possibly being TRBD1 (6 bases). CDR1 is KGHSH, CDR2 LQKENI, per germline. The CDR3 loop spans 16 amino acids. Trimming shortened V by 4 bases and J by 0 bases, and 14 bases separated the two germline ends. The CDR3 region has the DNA TGTGCCAGCTCACGCACAGGGTCCTTTAGCACAGATACGCAGTATTTT. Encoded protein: CASSRTGSFSTDTQYF.

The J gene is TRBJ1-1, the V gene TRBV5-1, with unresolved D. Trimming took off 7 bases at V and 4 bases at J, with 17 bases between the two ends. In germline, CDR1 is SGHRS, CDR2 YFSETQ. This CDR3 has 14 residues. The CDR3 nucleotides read TGCGCCAGCCGCCCCCTCGTCGGTGGCACTGAAGCTTTCTTT. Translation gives CASRPLVGGTEAFF.

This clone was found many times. This CDR3 reads CSARGGGNQANQPQHF. Here the CDR3 DNA reads TGCAGTGCTAGAGGGGGAGGGAACCAGGCCAATCAGCCCCAGCATTTT. V is TRBV20-1 and J is TRBJ1-5; D is unclear. There are 16 residues in the CDR3. With 1 base removed from V and 3 bases from J, the gap between germline ends came to 16 bases. CDR1 is DFQATT and CDR2 is SNEGSKA in the germline V gene (reference sequence).

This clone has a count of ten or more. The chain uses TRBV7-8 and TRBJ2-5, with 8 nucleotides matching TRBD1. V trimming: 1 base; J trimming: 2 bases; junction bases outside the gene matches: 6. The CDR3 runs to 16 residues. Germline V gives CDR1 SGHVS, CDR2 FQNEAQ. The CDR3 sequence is CASSLGAGGIQETQYF. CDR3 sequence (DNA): TGTGCCAGCAGCTTAGGGGCAGGGGGCATTCAAGAGACCCAGTACTTC.

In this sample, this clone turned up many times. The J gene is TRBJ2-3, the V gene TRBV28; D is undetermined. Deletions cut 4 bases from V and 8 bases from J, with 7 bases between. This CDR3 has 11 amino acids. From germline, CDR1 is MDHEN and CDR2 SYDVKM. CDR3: CASSSAGTQYF. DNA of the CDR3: TGTGCCAGCAGTTCAGCAGGTACGCAGTATTTT.

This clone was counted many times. Here the CDR3 DNA reads TGTGCCAGCAGTATCTGGACAGGAACAGATACGCAGTATTTT. This encodes CASSIWTGTDTQYF. The chain combines TRBV12-3 or TRBV12-4 with TRBJ2-3; 7 nucleotides align to TRBD1. V dropped 5 bases and J dropped 3; count of bases not matched to a gene: 5. The CDR3 has 14 amino acids.

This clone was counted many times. As DNA, the CDR3 is TGTGCCAGCAGCCCACGACAGGGGGATACCGGGGAGCTGTTTTTT. Translated: CASSPRQGDTGELFF. V usage is TRBV9 and J usage is TRBJ2-2; 9 bases align to TRBD1. CDR1 and CDR2 (germline): SGDLS, YYNGEE. The CDR3 consists of 15 residues. With 4 bases clipped from V and 5 bases from J, the junction kept 6 bases outside the gene matches.

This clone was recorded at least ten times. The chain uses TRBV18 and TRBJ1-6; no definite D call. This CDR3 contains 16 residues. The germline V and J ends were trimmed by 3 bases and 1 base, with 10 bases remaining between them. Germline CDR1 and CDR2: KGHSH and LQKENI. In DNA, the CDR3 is TGTGCCAGCTCACCCCGTTCCGGGTCCTATAATTCACCCCTCCACTTT. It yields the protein CASSPRSGSYNSPLHF.

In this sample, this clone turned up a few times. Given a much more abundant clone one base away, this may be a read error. The CDR3 protein is CASSFLYEQYF. The CDR3, as DNA: TGTGCCAGCAGTTTCCTATACGAGCAGTACTTC. The chain has TRBV7-2 and TRBJ2-7; no reliable D call. This CDR3 spans 11 amino acids. Germline CDR1 SGHTA, CDR2 FQGNSA. The germline V and J ends were trimmed by 6 bases and 4 bases, with 7 bases remaining between them.

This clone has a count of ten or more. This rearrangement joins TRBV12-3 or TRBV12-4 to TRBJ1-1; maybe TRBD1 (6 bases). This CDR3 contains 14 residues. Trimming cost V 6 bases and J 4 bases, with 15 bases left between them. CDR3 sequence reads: CASSQQGQVTEAFF. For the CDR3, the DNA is TGTGCCAGCAGCCAACAGGGACAAGTCACTGAAGCTTTCTTT.

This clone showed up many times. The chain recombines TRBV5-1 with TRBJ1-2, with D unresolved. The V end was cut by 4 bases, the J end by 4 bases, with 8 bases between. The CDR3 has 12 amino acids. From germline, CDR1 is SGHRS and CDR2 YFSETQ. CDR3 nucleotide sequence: TGCGCCAGCAGCGCCAATTCCTATGGCTACACCTTC. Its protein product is CASSANSYGYTF.

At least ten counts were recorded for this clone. CDR3 sequence: CASSDSTGGGTDTQYF. The CDR3 coding sequence is TGTGCCAGCAGTGACTCGACGGGGGGTGGTACAGATACGCAGTATTTT. This chain uses TRBV6-4 with TRBJ2-3, with TRBD2 identical over 7 bases. Germline CDR1 and CDR2: MRHNA and SNTAGT. This CDR3 has 16 amino acids. J lost 3 bases, V lost 0 bases, and 6 bases had no gene match.

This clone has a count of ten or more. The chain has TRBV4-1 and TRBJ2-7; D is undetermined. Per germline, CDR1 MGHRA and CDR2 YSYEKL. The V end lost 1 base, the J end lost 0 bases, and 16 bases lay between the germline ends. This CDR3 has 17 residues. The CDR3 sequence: CASSQGLWAVSSYEQYF. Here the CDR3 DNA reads TGCGCCAGCAGCCAAGGTCTTTGGGCTGTCAGCTCCTACGAGCAGTACTTC.

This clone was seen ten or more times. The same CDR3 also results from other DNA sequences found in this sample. CDR3 loop: CASSQAGTAGHYGYTF. As DNA, the CDR3 is TGTGCCAGCAGCCAAGCTGGAACAGCGGGACACTATGGCTACACCTTC. The rearrangement joins TRBV14 to TRBJ1-2; tentative D call: TRBD1 (5 bases). Germline V gene sequence: CDR1 SGHDN, CDR2 FVKESK. This CDR3 comprises 16 residues. V dropped 1 base and J dropped 3 bases, with 15 bases sitting between them. The whole variable domain, remainder taken from reference TRBV14 and TRBJ1-2, is EAGVTQFPSHSVIEKGQTVTLRCDPISGHDNLYWYRRVMGKEIKFLLHFVKESKQDESGMPNNRFLAERTGGTYSTLKVQPAELEDSGVYFCASSQAGTAGHYGYTFGSGTRLTVV.

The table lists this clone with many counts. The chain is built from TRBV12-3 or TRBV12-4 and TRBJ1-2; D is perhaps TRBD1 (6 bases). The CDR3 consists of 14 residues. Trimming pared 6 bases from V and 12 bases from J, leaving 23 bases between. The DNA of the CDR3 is TGTGCCAGCAGGAATAGGGGAAGGGGGTACGAAGACACCTTC. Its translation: CASRNRGRGYEDTF.

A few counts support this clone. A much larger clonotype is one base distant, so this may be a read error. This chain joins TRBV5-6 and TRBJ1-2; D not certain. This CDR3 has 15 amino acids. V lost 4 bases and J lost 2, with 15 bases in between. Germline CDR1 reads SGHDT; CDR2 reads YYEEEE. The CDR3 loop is CASSMRGLENYGYTF. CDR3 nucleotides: TGTGCCAGCAGCATGAGAGGGCTCGAGAACTATGGCTACACCTTC.